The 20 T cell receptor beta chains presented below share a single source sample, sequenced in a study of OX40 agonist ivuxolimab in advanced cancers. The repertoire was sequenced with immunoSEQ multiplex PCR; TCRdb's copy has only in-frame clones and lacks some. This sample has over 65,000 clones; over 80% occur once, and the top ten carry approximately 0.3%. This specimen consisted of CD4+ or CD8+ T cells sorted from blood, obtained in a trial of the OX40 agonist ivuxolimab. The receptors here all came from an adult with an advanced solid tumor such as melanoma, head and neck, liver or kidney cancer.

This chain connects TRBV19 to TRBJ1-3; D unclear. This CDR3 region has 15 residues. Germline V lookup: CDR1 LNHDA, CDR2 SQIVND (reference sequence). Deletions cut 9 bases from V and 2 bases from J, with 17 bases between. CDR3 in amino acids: CASTGPTGAGNTIYF. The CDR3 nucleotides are TGTGCCAGCACGGGCCCCACGGGAGCTGGAAACACCATATATTTT.

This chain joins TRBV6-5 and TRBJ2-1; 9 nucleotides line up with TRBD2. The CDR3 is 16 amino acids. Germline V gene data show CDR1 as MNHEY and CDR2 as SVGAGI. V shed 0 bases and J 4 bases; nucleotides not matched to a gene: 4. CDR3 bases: TGTGCCAGCAGTTACTCGACTAGCGGAATTTACAATGAGCAGTTCTTC. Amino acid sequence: CASSYSTSGIYNEQFF.

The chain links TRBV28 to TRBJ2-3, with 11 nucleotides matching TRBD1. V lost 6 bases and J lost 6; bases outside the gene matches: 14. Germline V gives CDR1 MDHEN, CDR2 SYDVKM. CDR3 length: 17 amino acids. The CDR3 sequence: CASRPTGQGAVWDTQYF. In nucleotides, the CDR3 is TGTGCCAGCAGACCTACAGGACAGGGGGCCGTTTGGGATACGCAGTATTTT.

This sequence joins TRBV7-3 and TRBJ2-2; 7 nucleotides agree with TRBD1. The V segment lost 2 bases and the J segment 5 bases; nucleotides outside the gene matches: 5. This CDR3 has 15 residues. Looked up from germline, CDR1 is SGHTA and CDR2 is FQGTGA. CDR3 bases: TGTGCCAGCAGCTTACAACAGGGGAGTACCGGGGAGCTGTTTTTT. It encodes CASSLQQGSTGELFF.

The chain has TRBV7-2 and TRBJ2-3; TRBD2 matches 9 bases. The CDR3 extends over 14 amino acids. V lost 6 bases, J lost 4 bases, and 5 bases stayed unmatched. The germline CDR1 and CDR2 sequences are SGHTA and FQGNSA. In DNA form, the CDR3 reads TGTGCCAGCAGGGTTAGCGGGGGTTCAGATACGCAGTATTTT. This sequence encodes CASRVSGGSDTQYF.

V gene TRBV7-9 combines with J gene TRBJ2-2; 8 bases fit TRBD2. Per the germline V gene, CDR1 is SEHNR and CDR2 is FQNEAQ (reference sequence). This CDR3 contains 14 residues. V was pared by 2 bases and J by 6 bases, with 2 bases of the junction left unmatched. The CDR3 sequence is CASSLRGGAGELFF. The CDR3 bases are TGTGCCAGCAGCTTACGGGGGGGCGCCGGGGAGCTGTTTTTT.

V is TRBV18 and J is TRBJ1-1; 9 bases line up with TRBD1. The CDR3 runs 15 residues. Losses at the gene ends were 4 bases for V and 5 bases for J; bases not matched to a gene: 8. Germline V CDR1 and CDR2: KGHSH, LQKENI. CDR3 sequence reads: CASSQSGTGRTEAFF. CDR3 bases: TGTGCCAGCTCACAATCCGGGACAGGGAGGACTGAAGCTTTCTTT.

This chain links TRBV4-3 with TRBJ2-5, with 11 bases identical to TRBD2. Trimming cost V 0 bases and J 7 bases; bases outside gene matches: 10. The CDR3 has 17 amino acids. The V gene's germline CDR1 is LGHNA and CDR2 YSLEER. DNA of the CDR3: TGCGCCAGCAGCCAAGAAGCTAGCGGGGGGCCCTTGGGGACCCAGTACTTC. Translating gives CASSQEASGGPLGTQYF.

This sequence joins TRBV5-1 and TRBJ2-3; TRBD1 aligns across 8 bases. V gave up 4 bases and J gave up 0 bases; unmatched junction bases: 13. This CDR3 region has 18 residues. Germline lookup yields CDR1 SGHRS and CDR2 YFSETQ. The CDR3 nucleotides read TGCGCCAGCAGCGGGGGGACAGGCGTTCTGATTAGCACAGATACGCAGTATTTT. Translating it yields CASSGGTGVLISTDTQYF.

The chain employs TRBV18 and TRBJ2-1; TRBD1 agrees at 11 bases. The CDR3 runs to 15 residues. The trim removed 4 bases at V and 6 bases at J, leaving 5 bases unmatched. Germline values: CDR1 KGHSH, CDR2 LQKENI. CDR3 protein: CASSLGQGGINEQFF. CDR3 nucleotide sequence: TGTGCCAGCTCACTGGGACAGGGGGGGATCAATGAGCAGTTCTTC.

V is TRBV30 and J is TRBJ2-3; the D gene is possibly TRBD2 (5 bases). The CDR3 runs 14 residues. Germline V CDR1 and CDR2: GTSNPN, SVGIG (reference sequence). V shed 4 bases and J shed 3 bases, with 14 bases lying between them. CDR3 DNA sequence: TGTGCCTGGAATCGGGGAGTGGGGACAGATACGCAGTATTTT. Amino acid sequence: CAWNRGVGTDTQYF.

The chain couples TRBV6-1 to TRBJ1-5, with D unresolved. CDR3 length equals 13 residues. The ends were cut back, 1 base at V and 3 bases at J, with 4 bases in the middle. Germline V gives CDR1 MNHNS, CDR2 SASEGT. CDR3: CASSEGVNQPQHF. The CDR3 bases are TGTGCCAGCAGTGAAGGGGTCAATCAGCCCCAGCATTTT.

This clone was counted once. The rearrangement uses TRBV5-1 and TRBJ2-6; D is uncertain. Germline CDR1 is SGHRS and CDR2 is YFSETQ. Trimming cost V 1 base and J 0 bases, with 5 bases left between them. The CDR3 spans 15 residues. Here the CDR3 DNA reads TGCGCCAGCAGCTTGACCCTCTCTGGGGCCAACGTCCTGACTTTC. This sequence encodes CASSLTLSGANVLTF.

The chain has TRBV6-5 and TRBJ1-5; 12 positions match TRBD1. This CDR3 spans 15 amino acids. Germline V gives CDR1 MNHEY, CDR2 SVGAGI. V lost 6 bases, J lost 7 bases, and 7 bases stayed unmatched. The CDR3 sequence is CASRPGTGGTQPQHF. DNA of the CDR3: TGTGCCAGCAGGCCCGGGACAGGGGGCACCCAGCCCCAGCATTTT.

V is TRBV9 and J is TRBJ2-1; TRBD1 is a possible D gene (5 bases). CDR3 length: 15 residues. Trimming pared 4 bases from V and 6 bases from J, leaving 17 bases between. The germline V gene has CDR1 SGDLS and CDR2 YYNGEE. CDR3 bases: TGTGCCAGCAGCCTTAGTGGGGCCAACTTCAATGAGCAGTTCTTC. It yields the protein CASSLSGANFNEQFF.

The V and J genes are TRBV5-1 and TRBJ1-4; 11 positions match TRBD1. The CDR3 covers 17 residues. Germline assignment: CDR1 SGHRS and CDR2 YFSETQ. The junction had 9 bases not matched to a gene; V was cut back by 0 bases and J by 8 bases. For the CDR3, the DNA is TGCGCCAGCAGCTTGGGTCTGGACAGGGGGCCAGTCGAAAAACTGTTTTTT. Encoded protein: CASSLGLDRGPVEKLFF.

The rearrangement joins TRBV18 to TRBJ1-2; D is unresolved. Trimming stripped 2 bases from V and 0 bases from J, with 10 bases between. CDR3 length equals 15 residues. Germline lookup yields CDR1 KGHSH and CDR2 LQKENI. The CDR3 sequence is CASSPVPQSNYGYTF. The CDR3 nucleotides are TGTGCCAGCTCACCAGTTCCCCAGTCTAACTATGGCTACACCTTC.

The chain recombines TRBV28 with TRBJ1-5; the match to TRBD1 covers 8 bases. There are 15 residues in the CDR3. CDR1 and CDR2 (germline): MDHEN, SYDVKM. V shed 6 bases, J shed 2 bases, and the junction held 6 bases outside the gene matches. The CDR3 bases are TGTGCCAGCAGCACACAGGGGGTGGGCAATCAGCCCCAGCATTTT. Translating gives CASSTQGVGNQPQHF.

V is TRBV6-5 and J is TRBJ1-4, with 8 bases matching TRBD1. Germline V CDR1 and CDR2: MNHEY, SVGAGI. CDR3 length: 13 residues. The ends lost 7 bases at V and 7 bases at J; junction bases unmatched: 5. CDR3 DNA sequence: TGTGCCAGCAAGCAGGGGGCCACTGAAAAACTGTTTTTT. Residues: CASKQGATEKLFF.

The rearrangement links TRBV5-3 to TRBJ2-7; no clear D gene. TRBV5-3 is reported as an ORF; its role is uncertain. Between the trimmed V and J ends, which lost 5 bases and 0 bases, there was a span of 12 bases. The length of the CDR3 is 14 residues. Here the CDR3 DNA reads TGTGCCAGAAGAGGTCCTGGTAGCTCCTACGAGCAGTACTTC. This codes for CARRGPGSSYEQYF.